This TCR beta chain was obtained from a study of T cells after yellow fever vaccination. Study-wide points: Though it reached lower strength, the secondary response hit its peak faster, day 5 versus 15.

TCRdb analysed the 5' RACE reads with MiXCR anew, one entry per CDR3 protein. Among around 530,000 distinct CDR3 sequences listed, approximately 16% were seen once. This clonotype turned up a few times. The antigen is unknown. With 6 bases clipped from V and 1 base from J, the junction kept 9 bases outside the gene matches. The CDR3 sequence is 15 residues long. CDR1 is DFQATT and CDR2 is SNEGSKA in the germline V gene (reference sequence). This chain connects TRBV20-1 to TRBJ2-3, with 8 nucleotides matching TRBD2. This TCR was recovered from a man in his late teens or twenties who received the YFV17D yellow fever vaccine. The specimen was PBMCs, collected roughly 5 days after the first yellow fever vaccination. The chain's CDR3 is CSAKPGGGGTDTQYF. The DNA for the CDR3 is TGCAGTGCCAAACCCGGGGGGGGCGGCACAGATACGCAGTATTTT.